The TCR beta chain described here comes from a study of tumor-infiltrating lymphocytes in primary liver carcinoma. Study context: Spanning 4.2 to 10 cm, the tumors were T1-T3 N0M0.

There are 13 residues in the CDR3. Germline CDR1 is MNHNS and CDR2 is SASEGT. Concerning this clonotype itself: Its antigen is unknown. At one of its ends the junction is not consistent with the germline gene, which may arise from a read error.

From unsorted bulk tissue weighing roughly 17-34 mg, DNA and RNA were co-extracted. Each individual tumor supplied samples from five separate regions. A constant-region primer primed TCR beta cDNA synthesis from about 550 ng of total RNA. ARM-PCR was slightly modified, and three nested multiplex PCR rounds with it gave rise to the TCR beta libraries. The two initial PCR rounds, roughly 10 cycles each, used TRBV1-TRBV30 forward and C-beta reverse primers. TCRdb fed the multiplex PCR reads into MiXCR, producing one record per CDR3 protein. The sample holds 40,000 to 55,000 distinct CDR3 sequences, 55% to 75% seen once. Study results and limitations: Tumor-blood pairs (like tumor-adjacent pairs) overlapped less than tumor region pairs did.

This clonotype was obtained from a man aged 40-49 years with primary liver carcinoma and hepatitis B virus infection. This sequence joins TRBV6-1 and TRBJ2-7; D is unresolved. Sequencing input: liver tumor tissue from sampling region 5. Subset of the sample: tumor region T5, tumor centre. CDR3 in amino acids: CASSEWVFYELNF. DNA of the CDR3: TGTGCCAGCAGTGAATGGGTTTTTTACGAGCTGAACTTC.